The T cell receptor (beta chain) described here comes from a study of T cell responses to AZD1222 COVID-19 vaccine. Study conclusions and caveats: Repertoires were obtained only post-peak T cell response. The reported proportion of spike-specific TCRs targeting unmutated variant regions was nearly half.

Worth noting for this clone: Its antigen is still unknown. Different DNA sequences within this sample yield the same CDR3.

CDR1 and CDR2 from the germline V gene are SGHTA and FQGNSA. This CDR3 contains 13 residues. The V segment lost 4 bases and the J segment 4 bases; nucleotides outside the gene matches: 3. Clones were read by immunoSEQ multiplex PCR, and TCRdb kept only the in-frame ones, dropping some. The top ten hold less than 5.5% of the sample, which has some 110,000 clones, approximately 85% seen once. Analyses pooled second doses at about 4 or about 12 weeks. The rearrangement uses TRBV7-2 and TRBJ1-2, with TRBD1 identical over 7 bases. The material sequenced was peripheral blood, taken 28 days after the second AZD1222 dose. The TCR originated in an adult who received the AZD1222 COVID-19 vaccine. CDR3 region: CASSSGQIYGYTF. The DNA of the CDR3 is TGTGCCAGCAGCTCGGGACAGATCTATGGCTACACCTTC.